This T cell receptor beta chain was observed in a study of CD8 T cells in Susac syndrome. Peripheral blood CD8+ and CD4+ T cells were profiled by TCR beta sequencing. The multiple sclerosis control group consisted of treatment-naive patients whose relapsing-remitting disease, which was either stable or active, fulfilled revised McDonald criteria. Per germline, CDR1 DFQATT and CDR2 SNEGSKA (reference sequence). The V and J ends lost 0 bases and 2 bases respectively, with 11 bases between them. This CDR3 is 14 amino acids long. Reverse transcription of roughly 0.5 to 1 ug RNA was performed with random hexamers. Across 54 Vbeta and 13 Jbeta, immunoSEQ multiplex PCR amplified TCR beta CDR3. TCRdb recomputed calls from the immunoSEQ multiplex PCR reads with MiXCR, one row per CDR3 protein. The repertoire holds 150,000 to 200,000 distinct CDR3 sequences, 93% seen once, with around 0.1% in the top ten. This clonotype was detected once.

This receptor was obtained from a human donor with multiple sclerosis. The specimen was CD4+ T cells from PBMCs. The rearrangement uses TRBV20-1 and TRBJ2-7; D not resolved. The CDR3 here is CSARDDLIPYEQYF. The CDR3 nucleotides read TGCAGTGCTAGAGACGACCTTATCCCCTACGAGCAGTACTTC.